What follows is one TCR beta chain and its context. This clone turned up a few times. The antigen it recognizes is unknown. Base qualities are not recorded, but no much larger clone differs from it by a single base. This sample was taken from a study of blood T cell repertoires in COVID-19 (dated by TCRdb to 2020 to 2021). About the study as a whole: Collaborator samples came from the United States, Italy and Spain and covered acute and convalescent phases of COVID-19. The material from the prospective study consisted of cDNA or gDNA derived from T cells, B-cell-depleted T cells, or PBMCs. The dataset comprised deeply sampled blood TCRbeta repertoires from subjects exposed to, actively infected with, or recovered from COVID-19. A freely available public database, intended as a resource for researchers studying the immune response to SARS-CoV-2, is where the repertoires were released. The samples were drawn from the first 160 participants of the ongoing ImmuneRACE study and from 950 to 1,500 subjects provided by 6 global collaborators. Nearly every sample came with metadata listing a de-identified subject ID, COVID-19 status, age in years and sex. Where available, HLA class I and class II types were taken from metadata supplied by the sample provider and were not determined by assay-based typing. The research as a whole found: Clinical and demographic metadata were provided uncurated, with the amount varying by source and participant.

At one collaborating source in Seattle, patients were enrolled during active infection and were followed longitudinally through the course of disease. Collaborating institutions collected whole blood in K2EDTA tubes following their own protocols. For TCRbeta analysis, collaborators shipped samples in one of three forms: frozen whole blood, isolated PBMCs, or DNA extracted from either of those sample types. The immunoSEQ Assay, a bias-controlled multiplex PCR, was used to amplify TCRbeta CDR3 regions from genomic DNA. The study's own analysis went as follows. Within the assay, amplification of reference gene primers was used to estimate how many nucleated cells each sample contained. To quantify the absolute abundance of each unique TCRbeta CDR3 rearrangement, sequence reads were collapsed and filtered. For each sample, productive Simpson clonality was calculated by taking the square root of Simpson's diversity index across productive rearrangements. What TCRdb holds here is the immuneACCESS table cut down to in-frame rearrangements. Part of the clones is not present; checked against another copy, under half of the missing clones reflect an unresolved V gene, and the others are unexplained. That table supplies the V and J calls and clone size; D and trimming were determined from the DNA. The sample records approximately 170,000 clones, under 95% of which are singletons. The ten largest clonotypes hold about 5.3% of the sample.

Trimmed from V: 4 bases; trimmed from J: 0 bases; junction bases lacking a gene match: 8. CDR1 is given as GTSNPN and CDR2 as SVGIG, both from the germline V gene (reference sequence). Counted from cysteine to phenylalanine, this CDR3 has 15 amino acids. Just CDR3 DNA is preserved here, 45 bases in frame from base 1. The chain is encoded by TRBV30 joined to TRBJ1-1; 7 bases in between match TRBD1. The receptor's source is a man between 18 and 29 years old with COVID-19, enrolled during active disease. Sequencing input: peripheral blood. CDR3 sequence: CAWIGSGQMNTEAFF. The DNA sequence is TGTGCCTGGATAGGATCGGGACAGATGAACACTGAAGCTTTCTTT.